The text below deals with one T cell receptor beta chain. The antigen it recognizes is unknown. Base qualities are not at hand, and no much larger clone is one base apart. CD8 naive samples consisted of CD45RO-negative cells that were positively selected for CCR7, yielding a CD45RA+CCR7+ population without TemRA cells. The donors were healthy, HIV-negative adults who had no recently reported acute infections or vaccinations. Every donor was a Caucasian adult residing in Nashville, Tennessee, USA. Blood was obtained by leukapheresis, after which PBMCs were separated by Ficoll-Histopaque density gradient centrifugation and cryopreserved in liquid nitrogen vapor phase. Analytical flow cytometry was used to check the purity and quantity of every magnetically sorted T cell population. Each sorted fraction had its genomic DNA isolated and then quantified by UV absorbance on a Nanodrop 2000c. This sample stems from a study of shared clonotypes between healthy human individuals (dated by TCRdb to the early 2020s). With respect to the entire study: A couple of women and three men aged 18 to 49 years were included in the cohort. For each donor, three plates each were used for CD4 naive and CD4 memory, two plates were used for CD8 naive, and one plate was used for CD8 memory. To estimate repertoire size and how much clonotypes are shared between individuals, the study performed deep sequencing of blood TCR repertoires from a few healthy adults. To increase sequencing depth and limit assay-specific biases, TCR repertoire library preparation and sequencing were carried out by different laboratories using diverse techniques. Leukapheresis yielded between about 0.85 and 10 billion PBMCs per donor.

Using the deep immunoSEQ assay, TCR CDR3 regions were amplified from genomic DNA by multiplex PCR. For each cell subset, the extracted genomic DNA was distributed evenly across all wells of several immunoSEQ 96-well plates, and each plate served as one replicate. Each replicate PCR for sorted subsets received around 0.2 ug genomic DNA, equal to about 30,000 T cell genomes. Purified libraries were measured with a Qubit 3.0 fluorometer, size-checked on a Bioanalyzer 2100, and measured again with the KAPA Library Quantification kit. Every immunoSEQ 96-well plate was sequenced on a separate single-read 150-cycle Illumina NextSeq 550 flow cell. Per the original workflow: Because the immunoSEQ output included only junctional sequences and no quality scores, the filtering could not be the same as the filtering used for full-length reads. To assign V/J genes and CDR3, sequences were annotated using PyIR, a Python wrapper for IgBLAST v1.9, with IMGT germline references. Any read was removed if the V/J assignment was weak (E-value above 1e-6), the CDR3 was missing, or the read contained stop codons, out-of-frame junctions, or ambiguous translated residues. V3J clonotypes were defined by identical inferred V gene, J gene, and CDR3 amino acid sequence. Percentage overlap between repertoires was calculated by dividing the number of shared unique clonotypes by the size of the smaller repertoire. Richness of each repertoire was evaluated using RTK rarefaction, the Chao1 estimator, and Recon v2.1 estimates of unobserved clonotypes. Generation probabilities for all TCRbeta clonotypes obtained by the gDNA method from several donors were computed using OLGA. The table comes from immuneACCESS by way of TCRdb, which keeps in-frame sequences with V and J called. Part of the clones is missing from these tables; in studies checked, under half for an unresolved V gene and the rest for unknown reasons. V, J and clone size are taken as reported in that table, and D and trimming were inferred from the DNA itself. The sample contains about 650,000 clones, less than 97% of them found a single time. Jointly, the top ten make up about 0.11% of the sample.

Based on the germline V gene (reference sequence), the CDR1 and CDR2 sequences are MNHEY and SMNVEV. The CDR3 spans 15 residues, from the cysteine through the phenylalanine. CDR3 DNA is the only sequence kept; it has 45 bases, read in frame from the first base. V loses 4 bases, J loses 2 bases, and the germline ends lie 13 bases apart. The research as a whole found: Sampling was restricted to blood, and TCR repertoires in tissue are likely to differ from TCR repertoires in blood. Based on pairwise subsampling, the degree of clonotype sharing among donors was expected to be affected by sequencing depth. The genetic and exposure-history diversity represented was limited by the small number of donors. Compared with non-shared clonotypes, the clonotypes found in all four sorted-subset donors had higher generation probabilities. Even with the large sequencing depth, rarefaction of the sorted-subset datasets indicated that sequencing was incomplete. Sharing across several donors was observed for approximately 5% of naive CD4, 3.5% of naive CD8, over 2% of memory CD4, and 0.4% of memory CD8 clonotypes. Naive subsets generally had larger estimated clonotype richness than memory subsets.

The receptor chain draws on TRBV27 and TRBJ2-3; the D gene is perhaps TRBD1, on 5 matching bases. The sequence came from a woman in her 30s in good health. Source material: naive CD8+ T cells sorted from blood. Sample cell subset or site, as interpreted from the label and publication: CD45RA+CCR7+. The sequenced DNA is TGTGCCAGCAGTTCCAGACAGATTTTCACAGATACGCAGTATTTT. The translation is CASSSRQIFTDTQYF.